This T cell receptor (beta chain) was identified during a study of cytomegalovirus exposure and HLA in healthy donors. Primers: 60 Vbeta forward and 13 Jbeta reverse. Produced via immunoSEQ multiplex PCR; TCRdb's table is partial and in-frame only. The sample consists of hundreds of thousands of clones, just under 85% of them appearing once. Germline assignment: CDR1 KGHSH and CDR2 LQKENI. The V end lost 5 bases, the J end lost 7 bases, and 9 bases lay between the germline ends. The CDR3 totals 12 residues. With regard to this clone: Its cognate antigen is unknown.

The study's findings and limits: Across donors, most TCRs were seen rarely, yet some public ones were widespread. The study carried out a later analysis of TCR beta sequences. It associated 15,000 to 20,000 of them with specific HLA alleles at a false discovery rate of 0.05.

The gene calls are TRBV18 and TRBJ2-1; the D gene is possibly TRBD2 (5 bases). This sequence originates from a middle-aged woman in good health and CMV-seronegative. The sample was PBMCs. CDR3 DNA: TGTGCCAGCTCAGACGGGGAAAATGAGCAGTTCTTC. This encodes CASSDGENEQFF.